This T cell receptor (beta chain) was captured in a study of T cells expressing NK-cell markers. Study-wide background: Sorted CD3+CD56-NKG2C+, CD3+CD56+NKG2C- and CD3+CD56+NKG2C+ T cells were the source of the TCR beta repertoires. General study findings and limits: Clones of NKG2C+ T cells that had expanded were of unclear HCMV specificity. In a handful of donors, these clonotypes also led the CD3+CD56-NKG2C+ fraction.

Worth noting for this clonotype: The antigen remains undetermined.

For TCR beta, cDNA was produced by 5'RACE template switching with UMIs. From its re-call of the 5' RACE reads, TCRdb lists each CDR3 protein once, without DNA. This sample's clone table lists around 470,000 distinct CDR3 sequences. Germline assignment: CDR1 LGHDT and CDR2 YNNKEL (reference sequence). The length of the CDR3 is 13 residues. Input material: blood T cells: a sorted CD56 or NKG2C T cell subset, CD4+ or CD8+ T cells, or bulk PBMC T cells (not recorded which). The receptor comes from a woman aged 45-65 years in good health. This rearrangement joins TRBV3-1 to TRBJ2-7; the D call from TCRdb, TRBD2, cannot be confirmed without DNA. The CDR3 region is CASSQGLEYEQYF.